This T cell receptor (beta chain) was sequenced in a study of Graves' ophthalmopathy and Graves' hyperthyroidism. Whole-study results and caveats: Blood also harbored most expanded thyroid clonotypes above 0.001 frequency.

This clonotype has a count of ten or more. The antigen remains undetermined. One junction end disagrees with the germline gene, perhaps due to a read error. The CDR3 runs to 13 residues. From germline, CDR1 is SGHTA and CDR2 FQGNSA. CAS ≥3, NOSPECS ≥4, moderate-to-severe activity and duration under 3 months marked donors with ophthalmopathy. Exclusion criteria comprised other autoimmune diseases, uncontrolled infections, pregnancy or lactation in patients. Using RNA transcripts, the TCR beta CDR3 regions were amplified. RT-PCR in the first round used HTBI primers; a second-round multiplex PCR followed. Each CDR3 protein is one row after TCRdb ran MiXCR on the multiplex PCR reads. The data show 300,000 to 350,000 distinct CDR3 sequences, 15% to 20% seen once.

This chain joins TRBV7-2 and TRBJ2-7, with D possibly being TRBD2 (6 bases). The origin of this receptor is an adult man with Graves' ophthalmopathy. Sequenced material: peripheral blood. The CDR3 reads CASSLADSYEQYF. CDR3 in DNA: TGTGCCAGCAGTTTAGCGGATTCCTACGAGCAGTACTTC.